One sample yielded the 20 T cell receptor beta chains listed below, sequenced in a study of blood T cell repertoires in COVID-19. This table comes from immunoSEQ multiplex PCR, and its TCRdb copy is limited to in-frame clones, with some not included. The table includes under 300,000 clones, about 86% detected once. The sample consisted of peripheral blood. Every receptor here comes from a man in his sixties with acute or convalescent COVID-19.

This rearrangement joins TRBV5-1 to TRBJ1-4; unclear D gene. Per germline, CDR1 SGHRS and CDR2 YFSETQ. Trimming removed 0 bases at V and 3 bases at J, with 15 bases between. The CDR3 extends over 17 amino acids. The CDR3 loop reads CASSLASGRRANEKLFF. CDR3 in DNA: TGCGCCAGCAGCTTGGCCTCGGGGAGGAGGGCTAATGAAAAACTGTTTTTT.

This chain uses TRBV4-3 with TRBJ2-3, with 8 bases fitting TRBD2. The ends lost 0 bases at V and 3 bases at J; junction bases unmatched: 2. CDR1 and CDR2 (germline): LGHNA, YSLEER. The CDR3 totals 15 residues. The CDR3 nucleotides read TGCGCCAGCAGCCAAGATCGGGGGGGGACAGATACGCAGTATTTT. Its translation is CASSQDRGGTDTQYF.

V and J are TRBV7-9 and TRBJ2-7; D not certain. V was cut by 4 bases and J by 2 bases, with 3 bases left in between. Germline CDR1 and CDR2: SEHNR and FQNEAQ (reference sequence). The CDR3 sequence is 11 residues long. CDR3: CASSSAYEQYF. CDR3 DNA: TGTGCCAGCAGCTCCGCCTACGAGCAGTACTTC.

The chain couples TRBV28 to TRBJ1-2; 7 bases are a match to TRBD1. V lost 6 bases and J lost 7; bases outside the gene matches: 14. The CDR3 spans 15 residues. Germline V CDR1 and CDR2: MDHEN, SYDVKM. CDR3 DNA sequence: TGTGCCAGCAGCTTTGATGGGGACAGCTTATTTGGCTACACCTTC. This encodes CASSFDGDSLFGYTF.

The J gene is TRBJ1-3, the V gene TRBV25-1; 8 bases align to TRBD1. This CDR3 spans 15 amino acids. Losses at the gene ends were 6 bases for V and 0 bases for J; bases not matched to a gene: 4. Germline CDR1 and CDR2: MGHDK and SYGVNS. DNA of the CDR3: TGTGCCAGCAGGCCTGACAGGGGCTCTGGAAACACCATATATTTT. Translating gives CASRPDRGSGNTIYF.

The chain joins TRBV3-1 (or the pseudogene TRBV3-2) to TRBJ2-1, with D maybe TRBD1 (5 bases). Germline CDR1 reads LGHDT; CDR2 reads YNNKEL (reference sequence). The CDR3 has 13 residues. V gave up 4 bases and J gave up 2 bases, with 6 bases separating them. The CDR3 protein is CASSLGAYNEQFF. DNA for the CDR3: TGTGCCAGCAGCCTAGGGGCCTACAATGAGCAGTTCTTC.

V is TRBV4-3 and J is TRBJ2-2, with TRBD2 matching 7 bases. The germline CDR1 and CDR2 sequences are LGHNA and YSLEER. The CDR3 runs 17 residues. The V gene end was trimmed by 0 bases and the J gene end by 4 bases; junction bases not matched to a gene: 8. The CDR3 nucleotides are TGCGCCAGCAGCCAAGATCTGGCTAGCGGAATCACCGGGGAGCTGTTTTTT. Protein sequence: CASSQDLASGITGELFF.

The rearrangement uses TRBV7-3 and TRBJ2-7; 10 bases agree with TRBD1. The ends lost 5 bases at V and 6 bases at J; junction bases unmatched: 13. CDR1 SGHTA and CDR2 FQGTGA come from the germline V gene. CDR3 length equals 16 residues. The CDR3 bases are TGTGCCAGCAGCCCCGGACAGGGGGGGTCCGTTCGCGAGCAGTACTTC. Translated: CASSPGQGGSVREQYF.

This clone is a singleton in its sample. The rearrangement links TRBV11-3 to TRBJ2-1, with a possible D match to TRBD2 (6 bases). Germline V CDR1 and CDR2: SGHNT, YENEEA. The CDR3 totals 16 residues. V lost 5 bases, J lost 9 bases, and 23 bases lay in between. The chain's CDR3 is CASSNHLRGSVGEQFF. The CDR3 DNA reads TGTGCCAGCAGCAATCACCTCCGGGGGTCTGTGGGTGAGCAGTTCTTC.

The rearrangement links TRBV7-3 to TRBJ1-2; D not resolved. The V gene's germline CDR1 is SGHTA and CDR2 FQGTGA. CDR3 size: 14 residues. V lost 2 bases, J lost 0 bases, and 7 bases lay in between. CDR3 nucleotide sequence: TGTGCCAGCAGCTTAGGCAGTGCTAACTATGGCTACACCTTC. It is translated as CASSLGSANYGYTF.

The rearrangement joins TRBV5-8 to TRBJ1-1; D not resolved. Germline assignment: CDR1 SGHTS and CDR2 YDEGEE. V lost 4 bases and J lost 4, with 8 bases in between. The CDR3 runs to 12 residues. The CDR3 bases are TGTGCCAGCAGCCGCCGCGTCACTGAAGCTTTCTTT. Translating it yields CASSRRVTEAFF.

The V gene is TRBV28, the J gene TRBJ2-7, with 11 bases identical to TRBD2. The germline gives CDR1 MDHEN, CDR2 SYDVKM. The trim removed 7 bases at V and 3 bases at J, leaving 8 bases unmatched. The CDR3 sequence is 15 residues long. The chain's CDR3 is CASTYSGRAFYEQYF. CDR3 DNA sequence: TGTGCCAGCACCTATAGCGGGAGGGCCTTCTACGAGCAGTACTTC.

The J gene is TRBJ2-1, the V gene TRBV7-9; TRBD1 is a possible D gene (7 bases). Germline CDR1 reads SEHNR; CDR2 reads FQNEAQ (reference sequence). The CDR3 is 14 residues long. Trimming cost V 2 bases and J 6 bases, with 11 bases left between them. The CDR3 bases are TGTGCCAGCAGCTTACCTCAGGGGGGCAATGAGCAGTTCTTC. This sequence encodes CASSLPQGGNEQFF.

The rearrangement uses TRBV9 and TRBJ1-2; no clear D gene. The CDR3 is 16 amino acids. Germline values: CDR1 SGDLS, CDR2 YYNGEE. The V end was cut by 3 bases, the J end by 6 bases, with 21 bases between. The CDR3 sequence: CASSARLRGRGDGYTF. Here the CDR3 DNA reads TGTGCCAGCAGCGCGCGGTTGAGAGGCCGCGGTGATGGCTACACCTTC.

This clone was counted a single time. The CDR3 DNA reads as TGTGCCAGCAGCTCCTTACCCGGACTAGCGGGAGAAAGTGAGCAGTTCTTC. Its protein product is CASSSLPGLAGESEQFF. The chain recombines TRBV7-3 with TRBJ2-1; 13 bases are a match to TRBD2. Germline V gene sequence: CDR1 SGHTA, CDR2 FQGTGA. The CDR3 runs to 17 residues. Germline trimming cut 4 bases from V and 9 bases from J; bases unmatched to any gene: 12. The entire variable domain, with the rest obtained from reference TRBV7-3 and TRBJ2-1, is as follows: GAGVSQTPSNKVTEKGKYVELRCDPISGHTALYWYRQSLGQGPEFLIYFQGTGAADDSGLPNDRFFAVRPEGSVSTLKIQRTERGDSAVYLCASSSLPGLAGESEQFFGPGTRLTVL.

This sequence joins TRBV19 and TRBJ2-1; tentatively, D is TRBD1 (6 bases). This CDR3 contains 14 residues. Trimming stripped 6 bases from V and 4 bases from J, with 13 bases between. The germline CDR1 and CDR2 sequences are LNHDA and SQIVND (reference sequence). CDR3 bases: TGTGCCAGTAGACCCAGGACAGAATACAATGAGCAGTTCTTC. The encoded protein is CASRPRTEYNEQFF. The variable domain in full, completed from reference TRBV19 and TRBJ2-1, reads DGGITQSPKYLFRKEGQNVTLSCEQNLNHDAMYWYRQDPGQGLRLIYYSQIVNDFQKGDIAEGYSVSREKKESFPLTVTSAQKNPTAFYLCASRPRTEYNEQFFGPGTRLTVL.

CDR3 bases: TGTGCCAGCAGGGGGTCGGGGGAAGGGAGCACTGAAGCTTTCTTT. Translation: CASRGSGEGSTEAFF. The rearrangement links TRBV28 to TRBJ1-1; maybe TRBD1 (5 bases). The germline CDR1 and CDR2 sequences are MDHEN and SYDVKM. Trimming left V 6 bases short and J 4 bases short, with 18 bases between. The CDR3 contains 15 residues.

The V and J genes are TRBV27 and TRBJ1-1; TRBD1 matches 9 bases. The germline V gene encodes CDR1 MNHEY and CDR2 SMNVEV (reference sequence). This CDR3 spans 15 amino acids. J lost 4 bases, V lost 5 bases, and 8 bases had no gene match. The CDR3 sequence: CASSLLTGGGTEAFF. As DNA, the CDR3 is TGTGCCAGCAGTCTACTGACAGGGGGTGGCACTGAAGCTTTCTTT.

This chain links TRBV24-1 with TRBJ2-5, with 15 bases that match TRBD2. This CDR3 is built from 17 residues. Germline assignment: CDR1 KGHDR and CDR2 SFDVKD. Trimming took 4 bases from V and 4 from J; bases not matched to a gene: 6. The CDR3, as DNA: TGTGCCACCAGTGACCCGGGACTAGCGGGAGGCCGAGAGACCCAGTACTTC. It translates to CATSDPGLAGGRETQYF.

The chain couples TRBV24-1 to TRBJ2-2; the D gene is possibly TRBD1 (5 bases). This CDR3 spans 15 amino acids. V was cut by 9 bases and J by 1 base, with 14 bases left in between. Germline CDR1 KGHDR, CDR2 SFDVKD. The CDR3 reads CATPLADMNTGELFF. CDR3 DNA: TGTGCCACCCCCTTGGCGGACATGAACACCGGGGAGCTGTTTTTT.